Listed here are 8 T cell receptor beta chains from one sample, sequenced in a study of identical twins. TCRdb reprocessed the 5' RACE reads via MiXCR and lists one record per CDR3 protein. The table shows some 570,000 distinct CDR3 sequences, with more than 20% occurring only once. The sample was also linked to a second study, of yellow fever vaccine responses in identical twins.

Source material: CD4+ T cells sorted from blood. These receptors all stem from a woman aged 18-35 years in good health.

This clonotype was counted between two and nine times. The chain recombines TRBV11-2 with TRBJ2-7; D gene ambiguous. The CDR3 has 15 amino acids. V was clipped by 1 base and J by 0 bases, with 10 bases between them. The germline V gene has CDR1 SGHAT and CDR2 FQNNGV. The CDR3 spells CASSLGQVSSYEQYV. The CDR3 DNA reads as TGTGCCAGCAGCTTAGGCCAGGTGAGCTCCTACGAGCAGTACGTC.

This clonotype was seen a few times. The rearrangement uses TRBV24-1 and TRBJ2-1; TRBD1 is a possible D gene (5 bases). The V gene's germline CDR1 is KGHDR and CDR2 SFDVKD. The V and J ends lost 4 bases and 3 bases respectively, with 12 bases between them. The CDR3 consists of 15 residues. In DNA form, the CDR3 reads TGTGCCACCAGTGACCCCGACAGATTCTACAATGAGCAGTTCTTC. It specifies CATSDPDRFYNEQFF.

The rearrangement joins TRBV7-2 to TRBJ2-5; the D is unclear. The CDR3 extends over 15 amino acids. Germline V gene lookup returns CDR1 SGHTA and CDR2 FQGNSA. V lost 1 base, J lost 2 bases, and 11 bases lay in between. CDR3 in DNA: TGTGCCAGCAGCTTAGTTCGGGCCCGGCAAGAGACCCAGTACTTC. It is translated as CASSLVRARQETQYF.

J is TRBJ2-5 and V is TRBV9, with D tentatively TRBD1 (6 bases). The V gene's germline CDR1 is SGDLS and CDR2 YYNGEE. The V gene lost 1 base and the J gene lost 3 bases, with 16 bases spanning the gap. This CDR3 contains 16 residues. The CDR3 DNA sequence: TGTGCCAGCAGCGTATTAGGGGGAGTATCGGAAGAGACCCAGTACTTC. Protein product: CASSVLGGVSEETQYF.

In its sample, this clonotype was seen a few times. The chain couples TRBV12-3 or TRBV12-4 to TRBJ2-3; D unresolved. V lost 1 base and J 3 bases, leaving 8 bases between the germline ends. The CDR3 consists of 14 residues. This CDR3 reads CASSLGANTDTQYF. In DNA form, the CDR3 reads TGTGCCAGCAGTTTAGGGGCGAATACAGATACGCAGTATTTT.

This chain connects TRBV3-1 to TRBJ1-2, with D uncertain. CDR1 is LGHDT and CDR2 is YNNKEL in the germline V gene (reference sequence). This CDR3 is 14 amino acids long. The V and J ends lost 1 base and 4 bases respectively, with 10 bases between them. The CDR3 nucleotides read TGTGCCAGCAGCCAAGGATTGTTCAGCTATGGCTACACCTTC. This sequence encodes CASSQGLFSYGYTF.

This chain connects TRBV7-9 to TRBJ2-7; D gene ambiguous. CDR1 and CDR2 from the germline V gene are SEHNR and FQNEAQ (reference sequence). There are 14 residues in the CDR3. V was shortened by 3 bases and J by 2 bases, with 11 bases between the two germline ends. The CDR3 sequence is CASSLDGPPYEQYV. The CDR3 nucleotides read TGTGCCAGCAGCTTGGATGGACCCCCCTACGAGCAGTACGTC.

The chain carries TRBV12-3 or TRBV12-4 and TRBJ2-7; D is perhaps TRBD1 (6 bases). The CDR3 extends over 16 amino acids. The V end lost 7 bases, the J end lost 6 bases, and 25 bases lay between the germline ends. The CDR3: CASILMGTTGNREQYF. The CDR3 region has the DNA TGTGCCAGCATATTGATGGGGACAACAGGGAATCGCGAGCAGTACTTC.